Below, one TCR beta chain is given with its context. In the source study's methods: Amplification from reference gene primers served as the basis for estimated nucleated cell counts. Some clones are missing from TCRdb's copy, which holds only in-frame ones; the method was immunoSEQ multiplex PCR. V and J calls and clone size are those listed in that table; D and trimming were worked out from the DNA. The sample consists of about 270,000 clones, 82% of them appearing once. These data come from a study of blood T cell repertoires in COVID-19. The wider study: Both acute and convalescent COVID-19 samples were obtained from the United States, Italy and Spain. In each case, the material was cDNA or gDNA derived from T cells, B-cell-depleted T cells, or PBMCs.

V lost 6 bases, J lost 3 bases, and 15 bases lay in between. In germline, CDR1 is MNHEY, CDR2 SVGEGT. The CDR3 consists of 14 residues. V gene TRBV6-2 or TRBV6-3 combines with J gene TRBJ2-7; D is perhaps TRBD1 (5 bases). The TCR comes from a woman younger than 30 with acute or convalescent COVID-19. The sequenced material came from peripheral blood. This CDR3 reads CASSRAETDYEQYF. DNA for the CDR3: TGTGCCAGCAGCCGCGCGGAGACAGACTACGAGCAGTACTTC.